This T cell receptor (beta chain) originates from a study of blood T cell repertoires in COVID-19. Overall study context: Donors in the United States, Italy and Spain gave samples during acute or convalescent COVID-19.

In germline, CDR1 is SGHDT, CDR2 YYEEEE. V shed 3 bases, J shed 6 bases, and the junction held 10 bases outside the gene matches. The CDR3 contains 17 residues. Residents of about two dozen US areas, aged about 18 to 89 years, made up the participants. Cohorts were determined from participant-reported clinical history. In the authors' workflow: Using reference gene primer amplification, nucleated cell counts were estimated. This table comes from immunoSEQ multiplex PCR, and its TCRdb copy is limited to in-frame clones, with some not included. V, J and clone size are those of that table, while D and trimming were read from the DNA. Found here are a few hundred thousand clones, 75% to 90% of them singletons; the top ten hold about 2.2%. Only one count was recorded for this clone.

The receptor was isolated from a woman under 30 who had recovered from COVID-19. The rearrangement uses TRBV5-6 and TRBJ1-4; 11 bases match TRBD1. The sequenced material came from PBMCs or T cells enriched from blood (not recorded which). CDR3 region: CASSWRTGTGGYEKLFF. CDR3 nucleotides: TGTGCCAGCAGCTGGAGGACCGGGACAGGGGGATATGAAAAACTGTTTTTT.